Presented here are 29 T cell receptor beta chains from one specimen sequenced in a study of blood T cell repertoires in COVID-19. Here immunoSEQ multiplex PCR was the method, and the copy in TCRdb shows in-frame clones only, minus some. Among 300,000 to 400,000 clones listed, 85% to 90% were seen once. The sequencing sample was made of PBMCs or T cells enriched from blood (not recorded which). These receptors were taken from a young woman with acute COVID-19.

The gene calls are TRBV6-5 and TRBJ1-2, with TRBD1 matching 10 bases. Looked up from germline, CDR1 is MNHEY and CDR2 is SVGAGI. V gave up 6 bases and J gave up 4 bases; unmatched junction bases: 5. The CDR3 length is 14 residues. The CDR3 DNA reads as TGTGCCAGCAGCGGGACAGGGGATGCCTATGGCTACACCTTC. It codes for CASSGTGDAYGYTF.

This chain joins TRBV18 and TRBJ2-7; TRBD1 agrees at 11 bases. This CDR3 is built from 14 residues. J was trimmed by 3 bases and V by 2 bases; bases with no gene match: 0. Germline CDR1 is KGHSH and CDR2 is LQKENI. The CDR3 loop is CASSPGTGGYEQYF. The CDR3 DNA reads TGTGCCAGCTCACCAGGGACAGGGGGCTACGAGCAGTACTTC.

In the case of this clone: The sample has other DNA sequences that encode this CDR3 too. CDR3 region: CASSLGGLTYEQYF. The CDR3 DNA sequence: TGCGCCAGCAGCTTAGGGGGCCTGACCTACGAGCAGTACTTC. The chain couples TRBV5-1 to TRBJ2-7; 7 bases match TRBD1. This CDR3 comprises 14 residues. V trimming: 2 bases; J trimming: 2 bases; junction bases outside the gene matches: 4. CDR1 and CDR2 (germline): SGHRS, YFSETQ.

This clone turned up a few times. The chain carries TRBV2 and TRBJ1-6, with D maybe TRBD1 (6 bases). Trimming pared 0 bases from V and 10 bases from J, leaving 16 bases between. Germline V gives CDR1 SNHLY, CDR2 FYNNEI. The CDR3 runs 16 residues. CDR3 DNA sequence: TGTGCCAGCAGTGAAGCGCTTCTTTTAGGGGGATCACCCCTCCACTTT. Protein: CASSEALLLGGSPLHF.

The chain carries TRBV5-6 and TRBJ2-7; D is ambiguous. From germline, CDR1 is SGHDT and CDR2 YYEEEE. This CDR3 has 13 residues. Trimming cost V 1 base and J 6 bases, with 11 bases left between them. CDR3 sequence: CASSLRLPSEQYF. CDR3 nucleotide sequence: TGTGCCAGCAGCTTGAGACTCCCATCCGAGCAGTACTTC.

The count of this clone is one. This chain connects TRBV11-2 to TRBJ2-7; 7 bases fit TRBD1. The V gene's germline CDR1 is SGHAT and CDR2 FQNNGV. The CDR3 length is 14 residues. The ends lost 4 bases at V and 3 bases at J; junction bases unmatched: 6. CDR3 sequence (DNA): TGTGCCAGCAGCTCCCCCAGGACAGGCTACGAGCAGTACTTC. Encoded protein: CASSSPRTGYEQYF. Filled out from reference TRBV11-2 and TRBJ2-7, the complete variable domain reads EAGVAQSPRYKIIEKRQSVAFWCNPISGHATLYWYQQILGQGPKLLIQFQNNGVVDDSQLPKDRFSAERLKGVDSTLKIQPAKLEDSAVYLCASSSPRTGYEQYFGPGTRLTVT.

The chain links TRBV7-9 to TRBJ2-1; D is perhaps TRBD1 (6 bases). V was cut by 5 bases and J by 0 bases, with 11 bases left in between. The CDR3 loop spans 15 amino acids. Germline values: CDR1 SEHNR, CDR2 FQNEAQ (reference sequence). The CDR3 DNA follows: TGTGCCAGCAGCCCTACAGGGTTCTCCTACAATGAGCAGTTCTTC. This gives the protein CASSPTGFSYNEQFF.

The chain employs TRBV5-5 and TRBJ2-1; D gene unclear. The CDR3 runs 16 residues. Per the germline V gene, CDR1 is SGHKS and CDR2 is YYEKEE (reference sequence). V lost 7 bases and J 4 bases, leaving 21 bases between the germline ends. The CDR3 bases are TGTGCCAGCGGCAAACACCCCGCCTCAGATTACAATGAGCAGTTCTTC. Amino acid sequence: CASGKHPASDYNEQFF.

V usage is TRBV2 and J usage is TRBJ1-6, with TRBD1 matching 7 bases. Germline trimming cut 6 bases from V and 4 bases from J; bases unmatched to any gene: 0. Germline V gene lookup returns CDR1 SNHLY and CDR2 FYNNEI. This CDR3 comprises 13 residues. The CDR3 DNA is TGTGCCAGCAGGGGACAGTATAATTCACCCCTCCACTTT. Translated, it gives CASRGQYNSPLHF.

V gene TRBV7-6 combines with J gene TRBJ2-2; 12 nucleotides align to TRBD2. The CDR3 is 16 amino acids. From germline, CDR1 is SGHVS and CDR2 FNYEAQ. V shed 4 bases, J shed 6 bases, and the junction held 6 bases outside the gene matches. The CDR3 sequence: CASSSLAGGRAGELFF. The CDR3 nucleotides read TGTGCCAGCAGCTCCCTAGCGGGGGGGCGCGCCGGGGAGCTGTTTTTT.

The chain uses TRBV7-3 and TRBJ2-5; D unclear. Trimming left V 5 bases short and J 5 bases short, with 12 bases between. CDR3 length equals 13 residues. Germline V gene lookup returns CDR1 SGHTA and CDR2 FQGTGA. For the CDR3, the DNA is TGTGCCAGCAGCCGCCGTACCGGGGAGACCCAGTACTTC. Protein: CASSRRTGETQYF.

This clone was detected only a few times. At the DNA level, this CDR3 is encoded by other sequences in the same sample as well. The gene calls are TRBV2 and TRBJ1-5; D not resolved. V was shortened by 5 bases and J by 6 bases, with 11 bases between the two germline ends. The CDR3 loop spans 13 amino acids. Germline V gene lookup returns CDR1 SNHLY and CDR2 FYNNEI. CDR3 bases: TGTGCCAGCAGTTCGGGATTGGGTCAGCCCCAGCATTTT. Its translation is CASSSGLGQPQHF.

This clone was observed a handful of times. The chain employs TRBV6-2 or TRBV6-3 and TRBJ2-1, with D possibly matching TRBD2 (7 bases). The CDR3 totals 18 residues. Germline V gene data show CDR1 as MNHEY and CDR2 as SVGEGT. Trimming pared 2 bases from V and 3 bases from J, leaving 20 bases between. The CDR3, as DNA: TGTGCCAGCAGTTACAACACCGTTGGGGGGGGCTTCTACAATGAGCAGTTCTTC. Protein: CASSYNTVGGGFYNEQFF.

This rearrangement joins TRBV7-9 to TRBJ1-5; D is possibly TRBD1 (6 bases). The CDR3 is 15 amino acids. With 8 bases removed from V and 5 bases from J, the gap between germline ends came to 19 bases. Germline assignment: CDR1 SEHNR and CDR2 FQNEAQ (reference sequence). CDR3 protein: CASARGGSFDQPQHF. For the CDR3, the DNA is TGTGCCAGCGCGAGGGGGGGTTCGTTCGATCAGCCCCAGCATTTT.

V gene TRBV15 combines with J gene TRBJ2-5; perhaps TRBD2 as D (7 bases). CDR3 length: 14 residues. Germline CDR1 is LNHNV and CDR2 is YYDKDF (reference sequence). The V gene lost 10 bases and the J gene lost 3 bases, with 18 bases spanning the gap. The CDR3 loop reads CAILGGRREETQYF. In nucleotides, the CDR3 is TGTGCCATCCTCGGGGGGCGGCGGGAAGAGACCCAGTACTTC.

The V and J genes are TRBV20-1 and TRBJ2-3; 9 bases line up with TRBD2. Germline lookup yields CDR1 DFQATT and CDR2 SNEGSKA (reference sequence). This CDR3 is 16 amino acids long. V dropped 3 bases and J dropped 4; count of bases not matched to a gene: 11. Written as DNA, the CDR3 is TGCAGTGCTAGTAAGGGAGCGGGGGGCGTCCCAGATACGCAGTATTTT. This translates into CSASKGAGGVPDTQYF.

The CDR3 region is CASSLAESGNEKLFF. Written as DNA, the CDR3 is TGTGCCAGCAGCTTAGCGGAGAGCGGAAATGAAAAACTGTTTTTT. The chain combines TRBV7-9 with TRBJ1-4, with unresolved D. CDR1 and CDR2 from the germline V gene are SEHNR and FQNEAQ (reference sequence). The CDR3 sequence is 15 residues long. V was pared by 0 bases and J by 5 bases, with 10 bases between. Combining the CDR3 with reference TRBV7-9 and TRBJ1-4 gives the whole variable domain DTGVSQNPRHKITKRGQNVTFRCDPISEHNRLYWYRQTLGQGPEFLTYFQNEAQLEKSRLLSDRFSAERPKGSFSTLEIQRTEQGDSAMYLCASSLAESGNEKLFFGSGTQLSVL.

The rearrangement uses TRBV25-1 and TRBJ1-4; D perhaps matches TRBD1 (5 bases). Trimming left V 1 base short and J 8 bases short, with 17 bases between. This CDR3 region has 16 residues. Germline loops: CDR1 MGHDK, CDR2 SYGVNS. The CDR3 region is CASSEWGGGSSEKLFF. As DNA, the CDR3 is TGTGCCAGCAGTGAATGGGGGGGAGGCAGCTCGGAAAAACTGTTTTTT.

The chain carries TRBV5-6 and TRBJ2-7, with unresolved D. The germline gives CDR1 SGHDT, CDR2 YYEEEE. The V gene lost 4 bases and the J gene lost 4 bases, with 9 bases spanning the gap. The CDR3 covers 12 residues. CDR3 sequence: CASSLTDYEQYF. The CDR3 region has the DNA TGTGCCAGCAGCCTCACAGATTACGAGCAGTACTTC.

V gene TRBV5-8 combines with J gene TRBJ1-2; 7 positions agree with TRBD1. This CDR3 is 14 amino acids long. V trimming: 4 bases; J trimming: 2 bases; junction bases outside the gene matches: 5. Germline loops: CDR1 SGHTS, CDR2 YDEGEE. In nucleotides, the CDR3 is TGTGCCAGCAGCGAGGGACAGTTCAACTATGGCTACACCTTC. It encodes CASSEGQFNYGYTF.

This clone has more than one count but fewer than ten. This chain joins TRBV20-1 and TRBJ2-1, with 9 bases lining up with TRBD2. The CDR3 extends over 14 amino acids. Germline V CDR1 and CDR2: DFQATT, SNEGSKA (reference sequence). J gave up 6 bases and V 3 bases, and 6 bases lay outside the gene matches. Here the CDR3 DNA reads TGCAGTGCTAGTTGGCGGGGGGGCAGCAATGAGCAGTTCTTC. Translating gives CSASWRGGSNEQFF.

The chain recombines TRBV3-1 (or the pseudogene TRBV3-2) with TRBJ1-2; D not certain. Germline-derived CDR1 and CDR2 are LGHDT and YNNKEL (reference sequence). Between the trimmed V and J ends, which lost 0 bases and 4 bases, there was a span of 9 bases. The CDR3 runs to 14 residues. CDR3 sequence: CASSQDRLIYGYTF. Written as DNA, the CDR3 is TGTGCCAGCAGCCAAGATAGACTGATCTATGGCTACACCTTC.

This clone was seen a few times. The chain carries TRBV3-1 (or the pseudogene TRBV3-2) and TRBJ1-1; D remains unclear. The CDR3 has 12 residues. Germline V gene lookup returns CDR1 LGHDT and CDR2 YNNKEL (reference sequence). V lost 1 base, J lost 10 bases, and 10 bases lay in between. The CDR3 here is CASSQVKSGAFF. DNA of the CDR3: TGTGCCAGCAGCCAAGTAAAAAGCGGAGCTTTCTTT.

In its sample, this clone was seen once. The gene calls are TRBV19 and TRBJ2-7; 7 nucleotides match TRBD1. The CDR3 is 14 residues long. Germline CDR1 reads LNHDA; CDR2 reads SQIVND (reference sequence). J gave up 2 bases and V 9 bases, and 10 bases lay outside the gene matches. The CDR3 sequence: CASNTGESTYEQYF. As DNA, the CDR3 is TGTGCCAGCAATACAGGGGAATCGACCTACGAGCAGTACTTC. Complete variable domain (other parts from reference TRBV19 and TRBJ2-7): DGGITQSPKYLFRKEGQNVTLSCEQNLNHDAMYWYRQDPGQGLRLIYYSQIVNDFQKGDIAEGYSVSREKKESFPLTVTSAQKNPTAFYLCASNTGESTYEQYFGPGTRLTVT.

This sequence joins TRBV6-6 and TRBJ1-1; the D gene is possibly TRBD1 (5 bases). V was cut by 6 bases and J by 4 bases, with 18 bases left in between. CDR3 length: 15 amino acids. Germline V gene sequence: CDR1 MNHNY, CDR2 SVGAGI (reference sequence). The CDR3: CASSTSGRVVTEAFF. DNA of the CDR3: TGTGCCAGCAGCACCTCGGGCAGGGTGGTCACTGAAGCTTTCTTT.

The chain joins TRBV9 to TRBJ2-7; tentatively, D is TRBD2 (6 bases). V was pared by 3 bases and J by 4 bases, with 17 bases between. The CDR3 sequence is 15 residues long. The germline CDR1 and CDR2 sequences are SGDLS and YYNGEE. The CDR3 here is CASSGRGGTIYEQYF. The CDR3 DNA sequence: TGTGCCAGCAGCGGTCGGGGAGGCACAATATACGAGCAGTACTTC.

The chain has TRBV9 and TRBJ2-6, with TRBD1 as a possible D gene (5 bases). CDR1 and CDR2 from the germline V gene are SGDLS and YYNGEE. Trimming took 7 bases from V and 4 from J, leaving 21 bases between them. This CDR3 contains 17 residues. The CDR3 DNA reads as TGTGCCAGCGCCCGTCCGAAATCAGGGTCCGGGGCCAACGTCCTGACTTTC. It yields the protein CASARPKSGSGANVLTF.

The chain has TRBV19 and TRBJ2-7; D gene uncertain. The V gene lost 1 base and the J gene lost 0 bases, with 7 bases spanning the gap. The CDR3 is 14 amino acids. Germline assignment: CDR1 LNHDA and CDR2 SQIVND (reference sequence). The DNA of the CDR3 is TGTGCCAGTAGTATAGCGCTGAGCTCCTACGAGCAGTACTTC. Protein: CASSIALSSYEQYF.

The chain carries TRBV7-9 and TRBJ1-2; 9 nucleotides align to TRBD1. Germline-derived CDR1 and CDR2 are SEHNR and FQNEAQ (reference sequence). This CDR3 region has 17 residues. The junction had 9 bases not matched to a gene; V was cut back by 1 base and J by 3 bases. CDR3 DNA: TGTGCCAGCAGCTTAGGAGAGGTGGACAGGGGACACTATGGCTACACCTTC. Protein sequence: CASSLGEVDRGHYGYTF.